This T cell receptor (beta chain) comes out of a study of a mutant IDH1 vaccine in newly diagnosed glioma. J gave up 4 bases and V 6 bases, and 4 bases lay outside the gene matches. The germline V gene has CDR1 GTSNPN and CDR2 SVGIG (reference sequence). The CDR3 length is 13 residues. Data came from immunoSEQ multiplex PCR; TCRdb stores just in-frame clones and leaves some out. The sample includes over 30,000 clones, roughly 50% of them seen just once. Comment on this clone: The antigen is undetermined.

The sample's time point: week 5, during vaccination. In the vaccine, a single dose held 300 ug of the mutant IDH1 20-mer peptide, along with topical imiquimod. The donors had new WHO grade 3 or 4 astrocytomas; these were IDH1-mutant and ATRX-lost. This clonotype originated in a woman in her late teens or twenties with glioma. The genes are TRBV30 and TRBJ2-3; the match to TRBD1 covers 10 bases. The sequenced sample was PBMCs, obtained from a glioma patient whose treatment included an IDH1 peptide vaccine. The CDR3 nucleotides read TGTGCCTGCGACAGGGGGCCTCCAGATACGCAGTATTTT. It is translated as CACDRGPPDTQYF. Variable domain in full (rest from reference TRBV30 and TRBJ2-3): SQTIHQWPATLVQPVGSPLSLECTVEGTSNPNLYWYRQAAGRGLQLLFYSVGIGQISSEVPQNLSASRPQDRQFILSSKKLLLSDSGFYLCACDRGPPDTQYFGPGTRLTVL.